This TCR beta chain was obtained from a study of T cells after yellow fever vaccination. The CDR3 length is 17 residues. CDR1 and CDR2 (germline): LGHNA, YNFKEQ. Trimming cost V 0 bases and J 7 bases, with 20 bases left between them. The table lists this clonotype with a few counts. MiXCR, run by TCRdb on the 5' RACE reads, gives a single entry per CDR3 protein. The table includes about 260,000 distinct CDR3 sequences, about 5.2% detected once. The V call is TRBV4-2, the J call TRBJ2-3; TRBD1 is a possible D gene (6 bases). The sequence came from a man between 18 and 29 years old who received the YFV17D yellow fever vaccine. The sequencing here drew on CD4+ T cells sorted from PBMCs, taken on the day of the yellow fever booster vaccination. CDR3 sequence reads: CASSQDPPGVRSNTQYF. CDR3 nucleotide sequence: TGTGCCAGCAGCCAAGATCCTCCAGGGGTCCGTTCGAATACGCAGTATTTT.